The clone carrying this T cell receptor (beta chain) occurred once. These data are taken from a study of blood T cell repertoires in COVID-19. Assay: immunoSEQ multiplex PCR; the TCRdb copy retains only in-frame clones and omits some. Of about 180,000 clones listed, approximately 80% were seen once; the top ten hold 1.5%. The V gene lost 4 bases and the J gene lost 0 bases, with 10 bases spanning the gap. The CDR3 consists of 16 residues. Germline CDR1 and CDR2: MNHNY and SVGAGI (reference sequence). V gene TRBV6-6 combines with J gene TRBJ1-6; TRBD1 is a possible D gene (5 bases). The specimen sequenced was peripheral blood. This receptor was obtained from a human donor in a cohort sampled during active COVID-19. CDR3 sequence: CASSSTDNSYNSPLHF. CDR3 DNA sequence: TGTGCCAGCAGTTCGACAGATAACTCCTATAATTCACCCCTCCACTTT.